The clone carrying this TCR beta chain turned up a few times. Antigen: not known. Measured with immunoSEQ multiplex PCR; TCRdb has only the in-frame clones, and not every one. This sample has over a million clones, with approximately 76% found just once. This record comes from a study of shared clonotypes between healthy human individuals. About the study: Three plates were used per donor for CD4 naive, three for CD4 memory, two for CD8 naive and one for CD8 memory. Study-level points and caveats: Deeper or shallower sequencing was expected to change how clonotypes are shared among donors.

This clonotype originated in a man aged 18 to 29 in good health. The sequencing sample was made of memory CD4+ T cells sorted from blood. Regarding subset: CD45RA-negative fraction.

This CDR3 reads CASSYSLGNTDTQYF. The CDR3 coding sequence is TGTGCCAGCAGTTACAGCCTGGGAAACACAGATACGCAGTATTTT. V gene TRBV6-5 combines with J gene TRBJ2-3; D uncertain. This CDR3 region has 15 residues. CDR1 and CDR2 (germline): MNHEY, SVGAGI. Trimming took off 2 bases at V and 2 bases at J, with 11 bases between the two ends.